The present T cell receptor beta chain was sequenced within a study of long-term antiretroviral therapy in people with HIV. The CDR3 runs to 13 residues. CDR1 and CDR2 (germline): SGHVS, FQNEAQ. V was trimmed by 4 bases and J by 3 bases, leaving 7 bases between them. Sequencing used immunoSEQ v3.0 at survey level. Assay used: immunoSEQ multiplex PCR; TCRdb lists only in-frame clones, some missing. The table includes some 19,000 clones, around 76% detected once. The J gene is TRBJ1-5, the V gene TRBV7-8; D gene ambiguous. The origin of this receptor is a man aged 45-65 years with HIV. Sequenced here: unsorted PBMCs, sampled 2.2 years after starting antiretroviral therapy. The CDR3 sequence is CASSSDVNQPQHF. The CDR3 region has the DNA TGTGCCAGCAGCTCGGACGTCAATCAGCCCCAGCATTTT.